This paragraph reports one T cell receptor (beta chain). The germline V gene encodes CDR1 SGDLS and CDR2 YYNGEE. Trimming cost V 0 bases and J 4 bases, with 13 bases left between them. The CDR3 length is 15 residues. This sample was included in a study of blood T cell repertoires in COVID-19. Turning to the study itself: PBMCs, B-cell-depleted T cells, or T cells provided the cDNA or gDNA that made up the material.

As processed by the authors: Amplification from reference gene primers served as the basis for estimated nucleated cell counts. The protocol was immunoSEQ multiplex PCR, while the TCRdb copy is restricted to in-frame clones and leaves out a portion. D and trimming come from the DNA, and the V and J calls and clone size come from that table. The table includes 61,000 or so clones, 88% detected once. What was sequenced was peripheral blood. The TCR sequence derives from a woman aged 45-65 years with active or convalescent COVID-19. The rearrangement joins TRBV9 to TRBJ1-2, with D tentatively TRBD1 (5 bases). CDR3 in amino acids: CASSVDGGVVYGYTF. CDR3 nucleotide sequence: TGTGCCAGCAGCGTAGATGGGGGGGTCGTCTATGGCTACACCTTC.